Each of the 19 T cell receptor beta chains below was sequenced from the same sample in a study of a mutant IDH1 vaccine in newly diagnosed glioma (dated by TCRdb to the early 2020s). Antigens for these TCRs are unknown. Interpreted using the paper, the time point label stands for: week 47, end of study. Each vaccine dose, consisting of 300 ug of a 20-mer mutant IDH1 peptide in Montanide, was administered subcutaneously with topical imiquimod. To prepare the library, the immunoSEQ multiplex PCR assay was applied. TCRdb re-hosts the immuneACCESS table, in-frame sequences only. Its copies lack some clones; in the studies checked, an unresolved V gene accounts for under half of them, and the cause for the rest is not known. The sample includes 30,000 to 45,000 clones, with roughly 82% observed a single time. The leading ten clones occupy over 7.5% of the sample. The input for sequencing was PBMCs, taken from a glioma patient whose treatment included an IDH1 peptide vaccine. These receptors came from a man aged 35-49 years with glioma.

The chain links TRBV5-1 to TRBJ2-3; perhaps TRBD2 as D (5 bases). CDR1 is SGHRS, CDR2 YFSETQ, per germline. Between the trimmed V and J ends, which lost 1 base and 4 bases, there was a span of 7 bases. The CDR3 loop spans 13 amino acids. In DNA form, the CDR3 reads TGCGCCAGCAGCTTGACAGCGGCAGATACGCAGTATTTT. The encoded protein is CASSLTAADTQYF.

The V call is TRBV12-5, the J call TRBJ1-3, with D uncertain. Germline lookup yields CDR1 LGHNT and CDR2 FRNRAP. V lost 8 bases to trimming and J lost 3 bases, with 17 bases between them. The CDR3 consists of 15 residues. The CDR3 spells CASPRPKLHGNTIYF. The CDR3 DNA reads TGTGCTAGTCCTAGGCCCAAGCTCCATGGAAACACCATATATTTT. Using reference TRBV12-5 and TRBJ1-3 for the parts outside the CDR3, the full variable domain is DARVTQTPRHKVTEMGQEVTMRCQPILGHNTVFWYRQTMMQGLELLAYFRNRAPLDDSGMPKDRFSAEMPDATLATLKIQPSEPRDSAVYFCASPRPKLHGNTIYFGEGSWLTVV.

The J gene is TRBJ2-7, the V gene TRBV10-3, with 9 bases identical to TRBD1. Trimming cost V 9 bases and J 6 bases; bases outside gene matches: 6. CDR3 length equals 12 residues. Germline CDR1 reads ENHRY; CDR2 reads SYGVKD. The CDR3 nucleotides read TGTGCCATTAGGACAGGGGAGGGCGAGCAGTACTTC. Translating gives CAIRTGEGEQYF.

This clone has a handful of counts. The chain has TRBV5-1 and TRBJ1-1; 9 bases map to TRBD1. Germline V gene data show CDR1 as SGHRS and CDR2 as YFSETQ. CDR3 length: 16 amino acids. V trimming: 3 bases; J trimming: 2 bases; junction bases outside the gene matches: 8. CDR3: CASSSLPGQGNTEAFF. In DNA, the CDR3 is TGCGCCAGCAGCTCCCTTCCGGGACAGGGAAACACTGAAGCTTTCTTT.

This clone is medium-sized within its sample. CDR3 sequence reads: CSVDQPGSMANEQFF. Here the CDR3 DNA reads TGCAGCGTAGACCAACCTGGGTCCATGGCCAATGAGCAGTTCTTC. The chain links TRBV29-1 to TRBJ2-1; no clear D gene. Trimming removed 6 bases at V and 6 bases at J, with 21 bases between. The CDR3 sequence is 15 residues long. Germline V gene sequence: CDR1 SQVTM, CDR2 ANQGSEA.

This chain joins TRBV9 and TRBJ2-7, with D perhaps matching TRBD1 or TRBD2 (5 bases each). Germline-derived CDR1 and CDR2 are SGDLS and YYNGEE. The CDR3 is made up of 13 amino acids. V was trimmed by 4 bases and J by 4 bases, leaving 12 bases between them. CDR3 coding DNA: TGTGCCAGCAGCAAAGGGACGGGTTACGAGCAGTACTTC. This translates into CASSKGTGYEQYF.

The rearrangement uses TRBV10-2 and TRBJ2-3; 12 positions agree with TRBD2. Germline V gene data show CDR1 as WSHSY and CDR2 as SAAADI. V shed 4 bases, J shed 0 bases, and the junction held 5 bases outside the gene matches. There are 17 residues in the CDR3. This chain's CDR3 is CASSGLAGDTSTDTQYF. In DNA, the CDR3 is TGCGCCAGCAGTGGACTAGCGGGGGACACTAGCACAGATACGCAGTATTTT.

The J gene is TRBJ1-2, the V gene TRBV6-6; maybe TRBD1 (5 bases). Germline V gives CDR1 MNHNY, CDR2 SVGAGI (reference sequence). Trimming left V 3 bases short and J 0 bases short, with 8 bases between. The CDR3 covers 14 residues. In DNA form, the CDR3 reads TGTGCCAGCAGTTATGAGGGACCTAACTATGGCTACACCTTC. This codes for CASSYEGPNYGYTF.

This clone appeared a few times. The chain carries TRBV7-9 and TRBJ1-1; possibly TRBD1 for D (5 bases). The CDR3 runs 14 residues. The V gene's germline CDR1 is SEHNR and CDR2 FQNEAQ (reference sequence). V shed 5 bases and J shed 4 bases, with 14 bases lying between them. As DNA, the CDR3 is TGTGCCAGCAGCCTGTCTCAGGGAGGCACTGAAGCTTTCTTT. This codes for CASSLSQGGTEAFF.

CDR3 bases: TGTGCCAGCAGCTCGGGACTGGCCGAGCAGTTCTTC. This translates into CASSSGLAEQFF. This sequence joins TRBV7-2 and TRBJ2-1, with D possibly TRBD2 on 6 matching bases. Germline V gives CDR1 SGHTA, CDR2 FQGNSA. The CDR3 is made up of 12 amino acids. Trimming cost V 4 bases and J 10 bases, with 11 bases left between them.

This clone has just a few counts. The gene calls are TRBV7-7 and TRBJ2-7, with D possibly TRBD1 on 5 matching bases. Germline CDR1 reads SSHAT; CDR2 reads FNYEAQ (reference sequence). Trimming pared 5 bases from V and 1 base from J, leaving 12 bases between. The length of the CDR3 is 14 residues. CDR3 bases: TGTGCCAGCAGCCCCGATCGGACATCCTACGAGCAGTACTTC. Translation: CASSPDRTSYEQYF.

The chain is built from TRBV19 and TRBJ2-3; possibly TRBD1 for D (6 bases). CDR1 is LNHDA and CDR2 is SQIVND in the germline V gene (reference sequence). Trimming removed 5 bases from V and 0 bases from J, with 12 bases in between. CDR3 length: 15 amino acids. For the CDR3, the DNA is TGTGCCAGTAGTCTCGCCGGGACAAGCACAGATACGCAGTATTTT. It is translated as CASSLAGTSTDTQYF. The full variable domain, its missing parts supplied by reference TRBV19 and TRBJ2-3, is DGGITQSPKYLFRKEGQNVTLSCEQNLNHDAMYWYRQDPGQGLRLIYYSQIVNDFQKGDIAEGYSVSREKKESFPLTVTSAQKNPTAFYLCASSLAGTSTDTQYFGPGTRLTVL.

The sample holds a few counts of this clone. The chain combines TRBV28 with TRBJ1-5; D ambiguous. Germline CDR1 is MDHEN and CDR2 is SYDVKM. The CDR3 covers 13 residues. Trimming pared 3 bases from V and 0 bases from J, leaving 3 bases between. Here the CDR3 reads CASSLDSNQPQHF. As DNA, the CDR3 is TGTGCCAGCAGTTTGGATAGCAATCAGCCCCAGCATTTT.

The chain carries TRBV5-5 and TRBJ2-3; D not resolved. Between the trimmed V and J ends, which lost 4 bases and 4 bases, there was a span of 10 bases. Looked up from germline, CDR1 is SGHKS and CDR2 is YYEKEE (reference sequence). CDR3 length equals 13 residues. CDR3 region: CASSLRQADTQYF. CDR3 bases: TGTGCCAGCAGCCTGCGGCAGGCAGATACGCAGTATTTT.

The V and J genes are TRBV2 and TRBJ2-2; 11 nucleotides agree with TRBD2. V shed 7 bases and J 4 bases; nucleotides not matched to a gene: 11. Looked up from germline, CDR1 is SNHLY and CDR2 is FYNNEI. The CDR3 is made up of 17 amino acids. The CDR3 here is CASTGLAGIVGTGELFF. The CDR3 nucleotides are TGTGCCAGCACCGGACTAGCGGGTATTGTCGGCACCGGGGAGCTGTTTTTT. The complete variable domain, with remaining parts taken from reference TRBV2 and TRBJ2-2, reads EPEVTQTPSHQVTQMGQEVILRCVPISNHLYFYWYRQILGQKVEFLVSFYNNEISEKSEIFDDQFSVERPDGSNFTLKIRSTKLEDSAMYFCASTGLAGIVGTGELFFGEGSRLTVL.

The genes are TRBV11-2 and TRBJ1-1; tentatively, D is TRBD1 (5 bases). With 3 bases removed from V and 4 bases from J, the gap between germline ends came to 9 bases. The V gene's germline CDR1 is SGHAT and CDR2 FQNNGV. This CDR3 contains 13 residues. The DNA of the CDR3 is TGTGCCAGCAGCTTCCGGGGGGGCACTGAAGCTTTCTTT. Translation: CASSFRGGTEAFF.

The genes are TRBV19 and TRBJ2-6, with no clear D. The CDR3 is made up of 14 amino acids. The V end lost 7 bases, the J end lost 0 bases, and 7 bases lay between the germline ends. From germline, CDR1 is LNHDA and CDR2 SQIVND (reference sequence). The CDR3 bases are TGTGCCAGTAAGGCGGACTCTGGGGCCAACGTCCTGACTTTC. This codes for CASKADSGANVLTF.

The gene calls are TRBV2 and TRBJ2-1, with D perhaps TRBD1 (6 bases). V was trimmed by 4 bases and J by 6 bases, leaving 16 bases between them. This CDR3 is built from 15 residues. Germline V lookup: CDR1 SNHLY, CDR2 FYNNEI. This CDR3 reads CASSGEQGAINEQFF. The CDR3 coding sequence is TGTGCCAGCAGTGGGGAACAGGGAGCGATCAATGAGCAGTTCTTC.

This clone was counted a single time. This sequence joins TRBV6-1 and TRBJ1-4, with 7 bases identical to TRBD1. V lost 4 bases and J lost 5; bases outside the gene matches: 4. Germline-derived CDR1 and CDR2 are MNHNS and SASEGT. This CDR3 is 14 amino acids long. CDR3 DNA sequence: TGTGCCAGCAGTGGACAGGGCGGAAATGAAAAACTGTTTTTT. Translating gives CASSGQGGNEKLFF.